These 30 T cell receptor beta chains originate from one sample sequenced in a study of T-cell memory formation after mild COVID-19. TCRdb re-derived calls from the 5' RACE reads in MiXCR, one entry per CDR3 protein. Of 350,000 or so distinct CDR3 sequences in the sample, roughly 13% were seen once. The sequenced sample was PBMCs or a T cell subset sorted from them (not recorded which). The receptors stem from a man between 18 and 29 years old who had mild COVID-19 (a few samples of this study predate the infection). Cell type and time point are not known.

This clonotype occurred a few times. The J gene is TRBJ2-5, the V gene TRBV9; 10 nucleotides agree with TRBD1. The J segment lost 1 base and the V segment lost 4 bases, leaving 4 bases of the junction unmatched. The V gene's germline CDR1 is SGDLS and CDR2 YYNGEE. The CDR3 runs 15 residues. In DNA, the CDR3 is TGTGCCAGCAGCTCCCGGGACAGGGGCCAAGAGACCCAGTACTTC. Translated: CASSSRDRGQETQYF.

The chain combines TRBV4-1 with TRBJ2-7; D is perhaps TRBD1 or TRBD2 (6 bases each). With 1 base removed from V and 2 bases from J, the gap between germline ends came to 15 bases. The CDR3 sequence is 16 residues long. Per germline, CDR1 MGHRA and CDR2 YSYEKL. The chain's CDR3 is CASSQVGRGLTYEQYF. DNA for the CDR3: TGCGCCAGCAGCCAAGTCGGCCGGGGGCTCACCTACGAGCAGTACTTC.

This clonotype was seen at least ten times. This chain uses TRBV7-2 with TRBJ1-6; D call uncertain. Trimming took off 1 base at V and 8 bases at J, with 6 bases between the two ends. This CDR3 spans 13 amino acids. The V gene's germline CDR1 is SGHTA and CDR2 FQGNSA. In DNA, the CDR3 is TGTGCCAGCAGCTTAGGTCTAGATTCACCCCTCCACTTT. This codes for CASSLGLDSPLHF.

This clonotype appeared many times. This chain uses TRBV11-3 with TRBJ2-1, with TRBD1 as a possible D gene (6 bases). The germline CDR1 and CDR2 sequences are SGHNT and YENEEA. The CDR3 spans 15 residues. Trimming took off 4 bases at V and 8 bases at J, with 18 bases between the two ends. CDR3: CASSSGQTGWDEQFF. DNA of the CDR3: TGTGCCAGCAGCTCCGGACAGACCGGTTGGGATGAGCAGTTCTTC.

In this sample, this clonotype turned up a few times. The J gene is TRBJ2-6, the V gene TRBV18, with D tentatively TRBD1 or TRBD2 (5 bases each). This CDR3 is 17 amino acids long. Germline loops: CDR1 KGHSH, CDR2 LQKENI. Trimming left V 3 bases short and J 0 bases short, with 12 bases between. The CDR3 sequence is CASSPTRGDSGANVLTF. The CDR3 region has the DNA TGTGCCAGCTCACCGACACGGGGCGACTCTGGGGCCAACGTCCTGACTTTC.

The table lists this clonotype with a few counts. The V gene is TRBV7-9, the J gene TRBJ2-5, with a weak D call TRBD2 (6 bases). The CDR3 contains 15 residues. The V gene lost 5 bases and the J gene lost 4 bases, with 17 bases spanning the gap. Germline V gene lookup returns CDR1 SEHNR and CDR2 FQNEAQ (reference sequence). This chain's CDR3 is CASSPWRAGGETQYF. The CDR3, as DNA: TGTGCCAGCAGCCCCTGGAGAGCGGGCGGAGAGACCCAGTACTTC.

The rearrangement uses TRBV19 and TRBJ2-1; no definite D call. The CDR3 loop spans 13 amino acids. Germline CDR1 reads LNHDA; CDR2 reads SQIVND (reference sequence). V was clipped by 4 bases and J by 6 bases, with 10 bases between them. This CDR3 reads CASSTRWGNEQFF. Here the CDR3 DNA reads TGTGCCAGTAGTACCCGGTGGGGCAATGAGCAGTTCTTC.

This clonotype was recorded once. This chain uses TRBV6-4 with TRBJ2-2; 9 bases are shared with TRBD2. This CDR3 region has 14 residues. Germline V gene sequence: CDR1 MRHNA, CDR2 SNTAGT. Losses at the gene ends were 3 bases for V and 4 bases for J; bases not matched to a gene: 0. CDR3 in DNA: TGTGCCAGCAGTGAGGGACTAGCCACCGGGGAGCTGTTTTTT. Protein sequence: CASSEGLATGELFF.

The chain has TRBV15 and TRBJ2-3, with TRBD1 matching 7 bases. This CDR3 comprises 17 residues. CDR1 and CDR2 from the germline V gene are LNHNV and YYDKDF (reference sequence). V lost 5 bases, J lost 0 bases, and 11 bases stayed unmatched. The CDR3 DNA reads TGTGCCACCAGCGGAGGACAGGTGTCGATAAGCACAGATACGCAGTATTTT. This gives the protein CATSGGQVSISTDTQYF.

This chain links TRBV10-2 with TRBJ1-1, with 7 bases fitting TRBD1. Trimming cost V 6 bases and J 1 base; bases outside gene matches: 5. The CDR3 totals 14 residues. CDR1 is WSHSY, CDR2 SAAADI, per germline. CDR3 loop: CASRSGQTNTEAFF. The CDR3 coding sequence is TGCGCCAGCAGATCGGGACAGACGAACACTGAAGCTTTCTTT.

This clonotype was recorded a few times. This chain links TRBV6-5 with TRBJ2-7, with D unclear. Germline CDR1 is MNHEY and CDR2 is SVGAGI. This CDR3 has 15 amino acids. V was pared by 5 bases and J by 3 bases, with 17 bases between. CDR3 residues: CASSKGSSMVYEQYF. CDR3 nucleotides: TGTGCCAGCAGTAAGGGTTCCTCTATGGTCTACGAGCAGTACTTC.

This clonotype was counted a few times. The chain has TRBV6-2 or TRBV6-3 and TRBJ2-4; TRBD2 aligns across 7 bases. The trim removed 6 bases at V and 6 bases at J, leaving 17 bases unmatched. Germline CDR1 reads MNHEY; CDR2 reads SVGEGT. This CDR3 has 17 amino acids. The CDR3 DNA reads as TGTGCCAGCAGAAGCGGGGCCCCCTCCGAGGATTTAAACATTCAGTACTTC. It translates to CASRSGAPSEDLNIQYF.

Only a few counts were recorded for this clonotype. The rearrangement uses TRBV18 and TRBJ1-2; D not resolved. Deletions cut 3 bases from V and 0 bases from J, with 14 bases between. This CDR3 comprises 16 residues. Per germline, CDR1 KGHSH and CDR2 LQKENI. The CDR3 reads CASSPRAAASNYGYTF. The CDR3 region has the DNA TGTGCCAGCTCACCCCGGGCAGCCGCGTCTAACTATGGCTACACCTTC.

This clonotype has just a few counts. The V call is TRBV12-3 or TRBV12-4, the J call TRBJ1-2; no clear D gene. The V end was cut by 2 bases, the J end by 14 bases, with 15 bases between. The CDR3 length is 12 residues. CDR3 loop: CASSLLSVSPTF. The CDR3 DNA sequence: TGTGCCAGCAGTTTATTGTCTGTTTCACCGACCTTC.

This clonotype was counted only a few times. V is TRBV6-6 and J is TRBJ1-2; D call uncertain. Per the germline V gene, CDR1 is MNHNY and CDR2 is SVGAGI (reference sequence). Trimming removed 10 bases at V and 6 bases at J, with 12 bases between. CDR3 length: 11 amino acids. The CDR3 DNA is TGTGCCACCGAATCCCTGGATGGCTACACCTTC. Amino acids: CATESLDGYTF.

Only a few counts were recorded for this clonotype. CDR3 sequence (DNA): TGTGCCAGCAGTTTAGAAGTGGACGGACCCTACGAGCAGTACGTC. Amino acid sequence: CASSLEVDGPYEQYV. The chain couples TRBV7-9 to TRBJ2-7; D gene unclear. The CDR3 is 15 amino acids. Germline V gene sequence: CDR1 SEHNR, CDR2 FQNEAQ (reference sequence).

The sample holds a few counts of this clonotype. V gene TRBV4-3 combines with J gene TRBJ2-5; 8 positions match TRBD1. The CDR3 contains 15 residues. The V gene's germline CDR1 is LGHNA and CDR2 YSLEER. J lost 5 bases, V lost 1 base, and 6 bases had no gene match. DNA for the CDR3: TGCGCCAGCAGCCAAGCACAGGGGGTCGGGGAGACCCAGTACTTC. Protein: CASSQAQGVGETQYF.

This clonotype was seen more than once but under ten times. The CDR3, as DNA: TGTGCCAGCAGTTACCTTCACTCTGGAAACACCATATATTTT. It is translated as CASSYLHSGNTIYF. The chain combines TRBV6-5 with TRBJ1-3; D is unresolved. There are 14 residues in the CDR3. The V and J ends lost 2 bases and 0 bases respectively, with 5 bases between them. The germline V gene has CDR1 MNHEY and CDR2 SVGAGI.

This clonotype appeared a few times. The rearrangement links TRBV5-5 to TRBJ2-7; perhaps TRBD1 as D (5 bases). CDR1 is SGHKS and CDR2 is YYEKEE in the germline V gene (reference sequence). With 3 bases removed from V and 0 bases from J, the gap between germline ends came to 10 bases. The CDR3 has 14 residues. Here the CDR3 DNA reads TGTGCCAGCAGCTCTCTCAGGGTCTCCTACGAGCAGTACTTC. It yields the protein CASSSLRVSYEQYF.

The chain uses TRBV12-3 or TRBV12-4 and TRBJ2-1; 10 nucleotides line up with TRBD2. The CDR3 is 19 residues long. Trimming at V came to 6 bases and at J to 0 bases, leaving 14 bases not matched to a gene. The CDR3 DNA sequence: TGTGCCAGCAGCCCGTCTGTGGAGCGGGGGGGGAGCTCCTACAATGAGCAGTTCTTC. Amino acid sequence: CASSPSVERGGSSYNEQFF.

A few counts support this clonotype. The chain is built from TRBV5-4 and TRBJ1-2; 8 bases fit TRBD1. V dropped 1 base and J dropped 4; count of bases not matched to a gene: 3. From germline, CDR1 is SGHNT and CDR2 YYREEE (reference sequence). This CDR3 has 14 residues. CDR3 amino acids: CASSLYRGSYGYTF. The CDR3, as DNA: TGTGCCAGCAGCTTGTACAGGGGGAGCTATGGCTACACCTTC. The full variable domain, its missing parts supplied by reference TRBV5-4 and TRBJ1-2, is ETGVTQSPTHLIKTRGQQVTLRCSSQSGHNTVSWYQQALGQGPQFIFQYYREEENGRGNFPPRFSGLQFPNYSSELNVNALELDDSALYLCASSLYRGSYGYTFGSGTRLTVV.

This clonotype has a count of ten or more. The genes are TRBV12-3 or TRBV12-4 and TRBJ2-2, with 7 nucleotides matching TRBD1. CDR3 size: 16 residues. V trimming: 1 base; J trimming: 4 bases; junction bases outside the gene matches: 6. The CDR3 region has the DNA TGTGCCAGCAGTTTAGTCCACAGGGGCGGCACCGGGGAGCTGTTTTTT. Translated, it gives CASSLVHRGGTGELFF.

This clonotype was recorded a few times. In DNA, the CDR3 is TGTGCCAGTCGAGGAGAGGGGGTGACTGAAGCTTTCTTT. Translating gives CASRGEGVTEAFF. The chain couples TRBV19 to TRBJ1-1; TRBD1 might be the D (6 bases). Per the germline V gene, CDR1 is LNHDA and CDR2 is SQIVND (reference sequence). The CDR3 sequence is 13 residues long. Between the trimmed V and J ends, which lost 8 bases and 5 bases, there was a span of 15 bases. Drawing the rest from reference TRBV19 and TRBJ1-1, the complete variable domain is DGGITQSPKYLFRKEGQNVTLSCEQNLNHDAMYWYRQDPGQGLRLIYYSQIVNDFQKGDIAEGYSVSREKKESFPLTVTSAQKNPTAFYLCASRGEGVTEAFFGQGTRLTVV.

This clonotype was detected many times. CDR3 nucleotide sequence: TGTGCCACCAGCAGAGGGAACAGGGGTGAAGCTTTCTTT. Translation: CATSRGNRGEAFF. This sequence joins TRBV15 and TRBJ1-1; the match to TRBD1 covers 7 bases. Germline-derived CDR1 and CDR2 are LNHNV and YYDKDF (reference sequence). The CDR3 has 13 amino acids. V trimming: 1 base; J trimming: 7 bases; junction bases outside the gene matches: 3.

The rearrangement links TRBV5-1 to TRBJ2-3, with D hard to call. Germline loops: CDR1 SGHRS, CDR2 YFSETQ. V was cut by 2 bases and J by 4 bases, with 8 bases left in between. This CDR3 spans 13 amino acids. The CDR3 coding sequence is TGCGCCAGCAGCTTCGGCGCGGCAGATACGCAGTATTTT. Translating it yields CASSFGAADTQYF.

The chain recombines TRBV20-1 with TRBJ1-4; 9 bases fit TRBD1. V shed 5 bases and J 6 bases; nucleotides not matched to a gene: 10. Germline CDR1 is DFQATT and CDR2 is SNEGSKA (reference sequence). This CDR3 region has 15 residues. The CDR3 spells CSAVGTGNEDEKLFF. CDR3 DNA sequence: TGCAGTGCTGTAGGGACAGGGAATGAAGATGAAAAACTGTTTTTT.

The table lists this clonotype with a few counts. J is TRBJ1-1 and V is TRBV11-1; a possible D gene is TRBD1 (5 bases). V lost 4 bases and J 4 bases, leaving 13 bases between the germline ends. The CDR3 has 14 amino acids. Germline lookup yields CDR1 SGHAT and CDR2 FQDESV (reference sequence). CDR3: CASSYVTGSTEAFF. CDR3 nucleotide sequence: TGTGCCAGCAGCTACGTCACAGGTTCCACTGAAGCTTTCTTT. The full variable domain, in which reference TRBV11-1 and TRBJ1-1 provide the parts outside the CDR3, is EAEVAQSPRYKITEKSQAVAFWCDPISGHATLYWYRQILGQGPELLVQFQDESVVDDSQLPKDRFSAERLKGVDSTLKIQPAELGDSAMYLCASSYVTGSTEAFFGQGTRLTVV.

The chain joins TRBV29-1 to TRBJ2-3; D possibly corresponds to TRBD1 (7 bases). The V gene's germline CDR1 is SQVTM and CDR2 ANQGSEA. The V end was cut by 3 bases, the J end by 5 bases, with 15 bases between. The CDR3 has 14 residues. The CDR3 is CSVDYRQGGDTQYF. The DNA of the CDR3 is TGCAGCGTTGATTATCGACAGGGAGGAGATACGCAGTATTTT.

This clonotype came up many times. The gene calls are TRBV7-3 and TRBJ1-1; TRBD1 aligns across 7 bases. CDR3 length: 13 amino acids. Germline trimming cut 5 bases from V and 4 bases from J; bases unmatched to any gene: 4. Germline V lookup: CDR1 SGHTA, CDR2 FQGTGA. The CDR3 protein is CASSRTGATEAFF. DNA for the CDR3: TGTGCCAGCAGCCGTACAGGGGCCACTGAAGCTTTCTTT. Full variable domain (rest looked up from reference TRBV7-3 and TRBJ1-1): GAGVSQTPSNKVTEKGKYVELRCDPISGHTALYWYRQSLGQGPEFLIYFQGTGAADDSGLPNDRFFAVRPEGSVSTLKIQRTERGDSAVYLCASSRTGATEAFFGQGTRLTVV.

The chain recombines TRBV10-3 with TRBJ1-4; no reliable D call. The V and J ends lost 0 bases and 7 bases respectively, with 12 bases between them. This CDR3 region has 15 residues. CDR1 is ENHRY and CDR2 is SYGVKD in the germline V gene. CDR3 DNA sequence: TGTGCCATCAGTGAGTCGACTCGCGGAGGTGAAAAACTGTTTTTT. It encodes CAISESTRGGEKLFF.